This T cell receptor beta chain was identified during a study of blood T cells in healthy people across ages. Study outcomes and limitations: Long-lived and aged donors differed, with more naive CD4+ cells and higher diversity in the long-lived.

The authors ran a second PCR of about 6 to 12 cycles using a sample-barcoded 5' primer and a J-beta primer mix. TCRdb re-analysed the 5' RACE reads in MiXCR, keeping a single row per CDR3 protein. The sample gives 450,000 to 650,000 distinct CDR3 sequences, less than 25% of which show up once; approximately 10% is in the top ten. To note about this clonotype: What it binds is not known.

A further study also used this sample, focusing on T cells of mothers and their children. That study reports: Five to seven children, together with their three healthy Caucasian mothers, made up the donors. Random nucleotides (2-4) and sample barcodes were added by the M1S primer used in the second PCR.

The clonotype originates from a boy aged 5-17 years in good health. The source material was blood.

CDR3 bases: TGTGCCAGCAGTGACGGCACCCGCTCCTACGAGCAGTACTTC. Translation: CASSDGTRSYEQYF. This chain uses TRBV27 with TRBJ2-5; no definite D call. Matching the DNA end better, TRBJ2-7 makes the J call doubtful. Looked up from germline, CDR1 is MNHEY and CDR2 is SMNVEV (reference sequence). This CDR3 region has 14 residues.